The text below deals with one TCR beta chain. What it binds is unknown. The data belong to a study of monozygotic twins with inflammatory bowel disease. Findings of the study overall: The authors could not tell different T cell subtypes apart. TCRbeta diversity (inverse Simpson) was lower in IBD patients than in healthy co-twins. Fewer clonotypes were shared with others by IBD patients than by healthy twins, especially with disease activity.

The length of the CDR3 is 11 residues. CDR1 is KGHSH and CDR2 is LQKENI in the germline V gene. cDNA was produced in eight separate reactions per sample. After re-calling the 5' RACE reads, TCRdb lists one entry per CDR3 protein, DNA absent. This repertoire includes approximately 210,000 distinct CDR3 sequences. Sequenced: blood. This receptor was taken from a human donor with ulcerative colitis or Crohn's disease, or a healthy co-twin of an affected twin (not recorded which). This rearrangement joins TRBV18 to TRBJ1-2; the TCRdb D gene call, TRBD1, has no DNA to confirm it. Here the CDR3 reads CASSGQSGYTF.